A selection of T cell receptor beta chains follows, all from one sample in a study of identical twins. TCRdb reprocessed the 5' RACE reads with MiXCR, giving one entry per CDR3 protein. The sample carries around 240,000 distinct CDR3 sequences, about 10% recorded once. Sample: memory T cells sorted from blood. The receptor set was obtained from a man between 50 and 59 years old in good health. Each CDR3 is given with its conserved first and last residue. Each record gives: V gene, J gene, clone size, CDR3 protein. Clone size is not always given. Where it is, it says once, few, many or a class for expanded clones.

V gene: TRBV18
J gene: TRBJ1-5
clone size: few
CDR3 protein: CASSRVGGYQPQHF

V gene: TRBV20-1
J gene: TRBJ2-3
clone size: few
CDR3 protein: CSPLAGGDTQYF

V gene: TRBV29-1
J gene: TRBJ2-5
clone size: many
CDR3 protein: CSVTTGYGETQYF

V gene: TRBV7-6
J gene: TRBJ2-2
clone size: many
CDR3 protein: CASSVDANTGELFF

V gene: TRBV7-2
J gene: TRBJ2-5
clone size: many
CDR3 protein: CASSLGPAGAREETQYF

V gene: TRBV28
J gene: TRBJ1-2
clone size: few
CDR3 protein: CASRRQGRANYGYTF

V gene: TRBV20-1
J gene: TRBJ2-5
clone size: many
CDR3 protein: CSARLRRGPQTQYF

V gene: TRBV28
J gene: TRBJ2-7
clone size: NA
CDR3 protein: CASSPTEGLSYEQYF

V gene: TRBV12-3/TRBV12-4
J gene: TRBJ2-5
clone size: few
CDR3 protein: CASSGISETQYF

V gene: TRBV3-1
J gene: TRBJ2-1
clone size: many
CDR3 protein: CASSQSLAAEQFF

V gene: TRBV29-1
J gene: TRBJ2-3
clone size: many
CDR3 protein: CSVEGLTSPITDTQYF

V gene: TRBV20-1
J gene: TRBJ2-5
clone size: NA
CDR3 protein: CSATGTSGDGETQYF

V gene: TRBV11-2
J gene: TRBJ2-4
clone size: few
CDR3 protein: CASSSGFRDSNHIQYF

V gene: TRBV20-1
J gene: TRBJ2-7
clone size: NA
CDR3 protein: CSASGRLSYEQYF

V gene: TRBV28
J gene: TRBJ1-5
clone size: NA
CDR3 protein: CASSRAGVYQPQHF

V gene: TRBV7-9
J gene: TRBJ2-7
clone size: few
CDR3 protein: CASSLVVLGTGRTEQYF

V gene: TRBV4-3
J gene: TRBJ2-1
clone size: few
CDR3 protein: CASSQDQRGQGGNEQFF

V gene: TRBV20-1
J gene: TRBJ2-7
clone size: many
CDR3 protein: CSARDRGTYEQYF

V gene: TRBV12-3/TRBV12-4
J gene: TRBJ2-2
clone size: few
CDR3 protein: CASRYRGMVDTGELFF

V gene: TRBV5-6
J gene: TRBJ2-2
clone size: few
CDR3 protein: CASSRPGQGSTGELFF

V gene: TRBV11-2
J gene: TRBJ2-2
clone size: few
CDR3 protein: CASSSLFIGTGQDPNTGELFF

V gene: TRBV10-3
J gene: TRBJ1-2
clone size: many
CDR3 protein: CAISAGRQGDVGYTF

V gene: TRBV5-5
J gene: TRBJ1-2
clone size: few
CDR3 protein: CASSPGQGSPNYGYTF

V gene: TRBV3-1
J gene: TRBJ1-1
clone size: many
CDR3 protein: CASSHLTGEAEAFF

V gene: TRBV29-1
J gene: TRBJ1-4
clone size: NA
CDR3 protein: CSVGGTMNEKLFF

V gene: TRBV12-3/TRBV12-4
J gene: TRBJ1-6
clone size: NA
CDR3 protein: CASSLGWDPAPLHF

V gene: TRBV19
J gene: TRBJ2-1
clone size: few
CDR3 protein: CASRLTGLKEQFF

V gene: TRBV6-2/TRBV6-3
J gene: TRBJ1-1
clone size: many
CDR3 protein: CASSSSTGGGMNTEAFF

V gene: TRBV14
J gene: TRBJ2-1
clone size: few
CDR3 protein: CASSLSSGSGYEQFF

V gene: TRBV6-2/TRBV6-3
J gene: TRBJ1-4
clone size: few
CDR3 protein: CASSVTGTVYEKLFF

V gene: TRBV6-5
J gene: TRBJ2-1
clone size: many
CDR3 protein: CASSYRLAGQYEQFF

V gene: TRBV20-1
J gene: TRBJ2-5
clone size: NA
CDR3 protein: CSARPRTSAQETQYF

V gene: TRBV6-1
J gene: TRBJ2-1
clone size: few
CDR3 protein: CASSEARNEQFF

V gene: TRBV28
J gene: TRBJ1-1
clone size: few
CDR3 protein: CASNPGLTMNTEAFF

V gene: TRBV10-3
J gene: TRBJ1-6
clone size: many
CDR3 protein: CAIRETGSVPLHF

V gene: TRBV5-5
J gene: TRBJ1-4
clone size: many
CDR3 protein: CASSFTGGNEKLFF

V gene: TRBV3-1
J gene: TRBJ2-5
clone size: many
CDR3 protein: CASSSSLAGGYLYQETQYF

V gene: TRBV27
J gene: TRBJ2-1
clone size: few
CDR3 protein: CASSLWQGRNEQFF

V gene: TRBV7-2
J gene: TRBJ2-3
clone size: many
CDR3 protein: CASSADRAGGLDTQYF

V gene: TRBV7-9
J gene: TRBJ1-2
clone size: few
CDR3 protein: CASSWGTGAGFGYTF

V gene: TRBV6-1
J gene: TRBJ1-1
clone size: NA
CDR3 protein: CASQGRTEAFF

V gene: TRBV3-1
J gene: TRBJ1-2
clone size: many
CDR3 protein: CASSHRTGVNYGYTF

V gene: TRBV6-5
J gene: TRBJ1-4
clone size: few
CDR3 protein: CASSYARTGGGEKLFF

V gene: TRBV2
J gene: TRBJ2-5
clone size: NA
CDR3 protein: CASRPGTGGETQYF

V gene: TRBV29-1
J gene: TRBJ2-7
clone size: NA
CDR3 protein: CSVGAGGQPYEQYF